This T cell receptor (beta chain) was obtained from a study of early T cells in non-severe SARS-CoV-2 infection. Trimming shortened V by 5 bases and J by 5 bases, and 11 bases separated the two germline ends. This CDR3 spans 13 amino acids. Germline V gene sequence: CDR1 SGHTA, CDR2 FQGTGA. TCRdb re-called the 5' RACE reads through MiXCR, storing one row per CDR3 protein. The sample lists approximately 84,000 distinct CDR3 sequences, less than 15% occurring once. Whole-study findings and limits: VDJdb-based matching was biased toward anti-spike CD8 responses and missed private and CD4 specificities.

A note on this clonotype: The target antigen is unknown.

The rearrangement uses TRBV7-3 and TRBJ2-3, with D possibly matching TRBD1 (6 bases). The sequenced sample consisted of whole blood. This TCR was sampled from an adult who was a healthcare worker with PCR-confirmed SARS-CoV-2 infection or an uninfected control (not recorded which). The CDR3 bases are TGTGCCAGCAGCCGTCAAGGGGGAGATACGCAGTATTTT. Translating gives CASSRQGGDTQYF.